This T cell receptor beta chain was found in a study of shared clonotypes between healthy human individuals (dated by TCRdb to the early 2020s). Describing the broader study: The cohort included three men and two women between 18 and 49 years of age. To increase sequencing depth and limit assay-specific biases, TCR repertoire library preparation and sequencing were carried out by different laboratories using diverse techniques. For each donor, CD4 naive and CD4 memory were each run on three plates, CD8 naive on two plates, and CD8 memory on one plate. To estimate repertoire size and how much clonotypes are shared between individuals, the study performed deep sequencing of blood TCR repertoires from five healthy adults. Leukapheresis yielded between about 0.9 and 9 billion PBMCs per donor.

Study-wide conclusions, independent of this receptor: Sharing across four donors was observed for 5% to 6.5% of naive CD4, over 3% of naive CD8, about 2.3% of memory CD4, and 0.4% of memory CD8 clonotypes. Compared with non-shared clonotypes, clonotypes shared by all four sorted-subset donors had higher generation probabilities. Sampling was limited to blood, and TCR repertoires in tissue likely differ from TCR repertoires in blood. Because the study included only a small number of donors, the genetic and exposure-history diversity represented was limited. Naive subsets generally had larger estimated clonotype richness than memory subsets. Based on pairwise subsampling, the degree of clonotype sharing among donors was expected to be affected by sequencing depth. Incomplete sequencing was indicated by rarefaction of sorted-subset datasets, despite the large sequencing depth.

Donors were healthy HIV-negative adults with no recently reported acute infections or vaccinations. Every donor was a Caucasian adult living in Nashville, Tennessee, USA. CD4+ T cells were enriched through magnetic negative selection, after which naive cells were positively selected on CD45RA and the remaining negative fraction served as the memory subset. After blood collection by leukapheresis, PBMCs were isolated using Ficoll-Histopaque density gradient centrifugation and then cryopreserved in the vapor phase of liquid nitrogen. Purity and quantity of every magnetically sorted T cell population were checked by analytical flow cytometry. From each sorted fraction, genomic DNA was isolated and quantified by UV absorbance on a Nanodrop 2000c. Concerning this clone itself: The antigen it binds to is not known. Base qualities are missing; no much larger clone stands one base away.

Using the deep immunoSEQ assay, multiplex PCR amplified TCR CDR3 regions from genomic DNA. For each cell subset, the extracted genomic DNA was distributed evenly across all wells of several immunoSEQ 96-well plates, and each plate served as one replicate. For sorted subsets, each replicate PCR was loaded with 200 ng genomic DNA, equivalent to about 30,000 T cell genomes. Purified libraries were measured with a Qubit 3.0 fluorometer, size-checked on a Bioanalyzer 2100, and measured again with the KAPA Library Quantification kit. Every immunoSEQ 96-well plate was sequenced on a separate single-read 150-cycle Illumina NextSeq 550 flow cell. The original pipeline was this. Because only junctional sequences without quality scores were contained in the immunoSEQ output, filtering matching that applied to full-length reads could not be performed. To assign V/J genes and CDR3, sequences were annotated against IMGT germline references using PyIR, a Python wrapper for IgBLAST v1.9. Reads with weak V/J assignments (E-value above 1e-6), missing CDR3, stop codons, out-of-frame junctions, or ambiguous translated residues were removed. A V3J clonotype was defined by an identical inferred V gene, J gene, and CDR3 amino acid sequence. Percentage overlap between repertoires was computed as shared unique clonotypes divided by the size of the smaller repertoire. Three approaches were used to assess repertoire richness: RTK rarefaction, the Chao1 estimator, and Recon v2.1 estimates of unobserved clonotypes. Generation probabilities for all TCRbeta clonotypes obtained by the gDNA method from four donors were computed using OLGA. Here the immuneACCESS table is served through TCRdb, limited to in-frame sequences with V and J called. Missing clones are a known gap in these copies; in checked studies unresolved V genes cover under half, and the rest lacks a known reason. V and J calls and clone size come straight from that table; D and trimming were deduced from the DNA. Here the sample has a few million clones; approximately 90% occur a single time. Approximately 0.4% of the sample rests with the top ten.

The sequence was obtained from a young man in good health. Some clones in this sample may be carry-over from other donors' samples. Sequencing input: naive CD4+ T cells from PBMCs. The sample's cell subset or site label is to be understood as: CD45RA+ positively selected.

The nucleotide sequence is given as TGTGCCAGCAGCTTACGCCCCTCAACGGTTTACGAGCAGTACTTC. Translated, it reads CASSLRPSTVYEQYF. The sequence is built from TRBV7-9 and TRBJ2-7; too little of a D gene remains to name it. CDR1 is given as SEHNR and CDR2 as FQNEAQ, both from the germline V gene (reference sequence). V is reduced by 2 bases and J by 4 bases, leaving a spacing of 15 bases between them. From the cysteine through the phenylalanine, the CDR3 covers 15 amino acids. Solely the CDR3 DNA is kept, with 45 bases framed from the first base.